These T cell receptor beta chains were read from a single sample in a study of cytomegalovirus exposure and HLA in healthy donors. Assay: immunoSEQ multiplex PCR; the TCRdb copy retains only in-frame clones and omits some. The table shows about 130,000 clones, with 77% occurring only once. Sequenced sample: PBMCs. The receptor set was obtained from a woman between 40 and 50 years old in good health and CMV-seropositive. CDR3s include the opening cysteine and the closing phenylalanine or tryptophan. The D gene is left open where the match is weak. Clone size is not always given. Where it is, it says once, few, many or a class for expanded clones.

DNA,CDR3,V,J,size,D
TGTGCCAGCAGCTCTAGACTCGACTGGCAGACCAATGAGCAGTTCTTC,CASSSRLDWQTNEQFF,TRBV5-6,TRBJ2-1,NA,NA
TGTGGTGGCCGCTTGGACGGAATGGAGGGTGAAGCTTTCTTT,CGGRLDGMEGEAFF,TRBV30,TRBJ1-1,once,NA
TGTGCCAGCAGTTTCGGGACTAGCGGCGCCTACGAGCAGTACTTC,CASSFGTSGAYEQYF,TRBV27,TRBJ2-7,NA,TRBD2
TGTGCCAGCAGTTGGGGCCGACGGAACAATCAGCCCCAGCATTTT,CASSWGRRNNQPQHF,TRBV6-6,TRBJ1-5,NA,NA
TGTGCCAGCAGATCCGCAAAGGGGGCGCTGGAGCAGTACTTC,CASRSAKGALEQYF,TRBV27,TRBJ2-7,NA,TRBD1
TGTGCCAGTAGTACCATCATTCTAGCTAACTATGGCTACACCTTC,CASSTIILANYGYTF,TRBV19,TRBJ1-2,NA,NA
TGTGCCAGCAGCGTAACTAGCTTCTCAGAGACCCAGTACTTC,CASSVTSFSETQYF,TRBV9,TRBJ2-5,NA,NA
TGCGCCAGCAGCTCCGGGACTAGCGTTTCCTATGAGCAGTTCTTC,CASSSGTSVSYEQFF,TRBV5-1,TRBJ2-1,NA,TRBD2
TGTGCCAGCAGCGTTGGGGACGGACTACGAGGTCTCCATGAGCAGTTCTTC,CASSVGDGLRGLHEQFF,TRBV9,TRBJ2-1,once,NA
TGTGCCAGCAGACCGGGACAGGGATGGCGGGATACGCAGTATTTT,CASRPGQGWRDTQYF,TRBV6-6,TRBJ2-3,NA,TRBD1
TGTGCCAGCACTAGACAGGGGCCTACCTACGAGCAGTACTTC,CASTRQGPTYEQYF,TRBV2,TRBJ2-7,NA,TRBD1
TGTGCCAGCAGCTCTGAGGGACTGCCGTACAATGAGCAGTTCTTC,CASSSEGLPYNEQFF,TRBV7-3,TRBJ2-1,NA,NA
TGCAGCGTTGGGGCTCCGACAGCACGCCCCACAGATACGCAGTATTTT,CSVGAPTARPTDTQYF,TRBV29-1,TRBJ2-3,NA,NA
TGTGCCTGGAGTGCAGGGGCTAGAACTGAAGCTTTCTTT,CAWSAGARTEAFF,TRBV30,TRBJ1-1,NA,NA
TGTGCCAGCAGTCAACAGGCGAACACTGAAGCTTTCTTT,CASSQQANTEAFF,TRBV2,TRBJ1-1,NA,NA
TGTGCCAGCAGTTACAGGGGACAGGGTGATGAAAAACTGTTTTTT,CASSYRGQGDEKLFF,TRBV6-6,TRBJ1-4,NA,TRBD1
TGTGCCAGCAGCAGACAGGTTTTAAACACTGAAGCTTTCTTT,CASSRQVLNTEAFF,TRBV13,TRBJ1-1,NA,NA
TGTTCCAGCAGCTTCAGACTAGCACGAGCCCACAATGAGCAGTTCTTC,CSSSFRLARAHNEQFF,TRBV7-9,TRBJ2-1,few,TRBD2
TGTGCCAGCAGTAGGCCAGGGGTTCCCTACGAGCAGTACTTC,CASSRPGVPYEQYF,TRBV6-1,TRBJ2-7,few,NA
TGTGCCAGCAGTGAAAGGGAGGGAGTACCCCTCCACTTT,CASSEREGVPLHF,TRBV6-1,TRBJ1-6,NA,NA
TGCAGCGTCGCCGGGACAGGGGGTTCCCAGTACTTC,CSVAGTGGSQYF,TRBV29-1,TRBJ2-5,NA,TRBD1
TGTGCCAGCAGTCGAGCGGGGAGCTCCTACAATGAGCAGTTCTTC,CASSRAGSSYNEQFF,TRBV25-1,TRBJ2-1,few,TRBD2
TGTGCCAGTAGTTCCGGGACAGCGTATAGCAATCAGCCCCAGCATTTT,CASSSGTAYSNQPQHF,TRBV19,TRBJ1-5,NA,TRBD1
TGCGCCAGCAGCTTAAGACAGGGGGTCATCAATGAGCAGTTCTTC,CASSLRQGVINEQFF,TRBV5-1,TRBJ2-1,NA,TRBD1
TGCAGCGTTGCAAAGGCAGGGGGACGGGAGACCCAGTACTTC,CSVAKAGGRETQYF,TRBV29-1,TRBJ2-5,NA,TRBD1
TGTGCCAGCAGTTTGTCTAGCGGGAGGTTCCAGGGGTACAATGAGCAGTTCTTC,CASSLSSGRFQGYNEQFF,TRBV27,TRBJ2-1,NA,TRBD2
TGTGCCAGCAGGAGGGGACAGGACGTCAATCAGCCCCAGCATTTT,CASRRGQDVNQPQHF,TRBV25-1,TRBJ1-5,once,TRBD1
TGTGCCACAGGAAATTACACCGGGGAGCTGTTTTTT,CATGNYTGELFF,TRBV7-9,TRBJ2-2,once,NA